Listed below are T cell receptor beta chains from one sample, sequenced in a study of beta chain features in type 1 diabetes. The data were produced by immunoSEQ multiplex PCR, yet TCRdb's version contains in-frame clones alone and is incomplete. The table includes under 500,000 clones, approximately 30% detected once. Input material: naive CD4+ T cells from blood. These receptors were obtained from a man between 18 and 29 years old in good health. Both conserved end residues are part of each CDR3. The D gene is left open where the match is weak. Not every row has a clone size; where given, it reads once, few, many or a size class.

>16|TRBV5-1|NA|TRBJ2-7|few
CASSSRLSGAANEQYF
TGCGCCAGCAGCTCACGCCTTTCCGGGGCGGCGAACGAGCAGTACTTC
>18|TRBV4-1|TRBD2|TRBJ2-1|few
CASSPGLAGKSSYNEQFF
TGCGCCAGCAGCCCGGGACTAGCGGGGAAGAGCTCCTACAATGAGCAGTTCTTC
>15|TRBV4-3|NA|TRBJ2-7|NA
CASSQEAGYTYEQYF
TGCGCCAGCAGCCAAGAGGCCGGCTACACCTACGAGCAGTACTTC
>15|TRBV5-4|NA|TRBJ2-2|NA
CASSFKLPNTGELFF
TGTGCCAGCAGCTTTAAACTCCCGAACACCGGGGAGCTGTTTTTT
>13|TRBV11-1|NA|TRBJ2-7|few
CASSAQGGNEQYF
TGTGCCAGCAGCGCCCAGGGGGGGAACGAGCAGTACTTC
>16|TRBV27|NA|TRBJ2-1|few
CASSLFSTEVYNEQFF
TGTGCCAGCAGTTTATTTTCGACAGAGGTCTACAATGAGCAGTTCTTC
>15|TRBV15|NA|TRBJ2-7|NA
CATSRELIASYEQYF
TGTGCCACCAGCAGAGAACTGATAGCCTCCTACGAGCAGTACTTC
>14|TRBV5-6|NA|TRBJ2-1|NA
CASSLIAGNNEQFF
TGTGCCAGCAGCTTGATTGCAGGGAACAATGAGCAGTTCTTC
>15|TRBV9|TRBD1|TRBJ2-3|NA
CASSARGFITDTQYF
TGTGCCAGCAGCGCCAGGGGGTTCATCACAGATACGCAGTATTTT
>18|TRBV9|NA|TRBJ2-1|few
CASSVPRSGGRGYNEQFF
TGTGCCAGCAGCGTACCTCGTAGCGGAGGGAGAGGCTACAATGAGCAGTTCTTC
>11|TRBV5-4|NA|TRBJ2-3|NA
CASSSIDTQYF
TGTGCCAGCAGCTCAATAGATACGCAGTATTTT
>15|TRBV29-1|TRBD1|TRBJ2-3|NA
CSVRGWGRGTDTQYF
TGCAGCGTCCGGGGTTGGGGCAGGGGGACAGATACGCAGTATTTT
>13|TRBV7-9|NA|TRBJ2-5|few
CASSRRPMETQYF
TGTGCCAGCAGCAGACGGCCCATGGAGACCCAGTACTTC
>16|TRBV9|TRBD2|TRBJ2-5|few
CASSVGTSETQETQYF
TGTGCCAGCAGCGTAGGGACTAGCGAAACCCAAGAGACCCAGTACTTC
>14|TRBV7-6|TRBD1|TRBJ1-4|NA
CASSLGQGGEKLFF
TGTGCCAGCAGCTTAGGACAGGGAGGTGAAAAACTGTTTTTT
>17|TRBV7-2|TRBD2|TRBJ2-1|NA
CASSLVKGSGSGNEQFF
TGTGCCAGCAGCCTCGTCAAGGGTAGCGGGAGCGGGAATGAGCAGTTCTTC
>17|TRBV25-1|TRBD1|TRBJ1-4|NA
CASSARYHRGSNEKLFF
TGTGCCAGCAGTGCCCGATACCACAGGGGGTCGAATGAAAAACTGTTTTTT
>13|TRBV30|NA|TRBJ2-3|NA
CAWSGGRFDTQYF
TGTGCCTGGAGCGGAGGGCGCTTTGATACGCAGTATTTT
>14|TRBV29-1|NA|TRBJ1-5|few
CSVVWGVRNQPQHF
TGCAGCGTTGTGTGGGGGGTGCGCAATCAGCCCCAGCATTTT
>12|TRBV30|NA|TRBJ1-2|many
CAGGDSYYGYTF
TGTGCCGGCGGAGACTCTTACTATGGCTACACCTTC
>12|TRBV30|NA|TRBJ2-3|NA
CAATASSDTQYF
TGTGCCGCCACGGCAAGTTCAGATACGCAGTATTTT
>14|TRBV2|NA|TRBJ2-6|few
CAIPGASGANVLTF
TGTGCCATCCCCGGAGCCTCTGGGGCCAACGTCCTGACTTTC
>14|TRBV27|NA|TRBJ1-2|NA
CASSRLDSSYGYTF
TGTGCCAGCAGCCGCTTGGACAGTTCCTATGGCTACACCTTC
>12|TRBV7-9|TRBD1|TRBJ2-7|few
CASSRQGYEQYF
TGTGCCAGCAGCCGACAGGGCTACGAGCAGTACTTC
>15|TRBV9|NA|TRBJ2-1|NA
CASSVGTPNYNEQFF
TGTGCCAGCAGCGTGGGGACTCCCAACTACAATGAGCAGTTCTTC
>15|TRBV6-1|TRBD2|TRBJ2-7|NA
CASKLSGRSSYEQYF
TGTGCCAGCAAACTGAGCGGGAGGAGCTCCTACGAGCAGTACTTC
>13|TRBV30|NA|TRBJ2-2|few
CAWRGDNTGELFF
TGTGCCTGGCGGGGAGATAACACCGGGGAGCTGTTTTTT
>13|TRBV29-1|NA|TRBJ1-1|NA
CSVRKRENTEAFF
TGCAGCGTTCGAAAGAGAGAGAACACTGAAGCTTTCTTT
>14|TRBV7-2|NA|TRBJ2-7|NA
CASSPFREHYEQYF
TGTGCCAGCAGCCCCTTCCGGGAGCACTACGAGCAGTACTTC
>16|TRBV30|NA|TRBJ1-2|NA
CAWSSRWRIEGYGYTF
TGTGCCTGGAGTTCGCGGTGGAGGATTGAGGGCTATGGCTACACCTTC
>15|TRBV29-1|TRBD2|TRBJ2-2|NA
CSVRTSGSWTGELFF
TGCAGCGTGAGGACTAGCGGGAGTTGGACCGGGGAGCTGTTTTTT
>14|TRBV19|NA|TRBJ2-3|NA
CASSIGTGGDTQYF
TGTGCCAGTAGTATCGGGACTGGTGGGGATACGCAGTATTTT
>14|TRBV2|NA|TRBJ1-1|NA
CASSNRHMNTEAFF
TGTGCCAGCAGTAACAGGCACATGAACACTGAAGCTTTCTTT
>14|TRBV7-6|TRBD2|TRBJ2-7|NA
CASSLWEGTYEQYF
TGTGCCAGCAGCTTGTGGGAGGGTACCTACGAGCAGTACTTC
>15|TRBV7-2|TRBD2|TRBJ2-3|NA
CASSYLAGGSDTQYF
TGTGCCAGCAGTTACCTAGCGGGAGGGTCAGATACGCAGTATTTT
>15|TRBV5-4|TRBD2|TRBJ2-7|NA
CASSSASGSSDEQYF
TGTGCCAGCAGCTCCGCTAGCGGGAGTTCCGACGAGCAGTACTTC
>14|TRBV7-9|NA|TRBJ2-5|NA
CASSLAREWETQYF
TGTGCCAGCAGCTTAGCCCGGGAATGGGAGACCCAGTACTTC
>14|TRBV2|NA|TRBJ2-3|NA
CASSALASTDTQYF
TGTGCCAGCAGTGCACTCGCTAGCACAGATACGCAGTATTTT
>13|TRBV27|TRBD1|TRBJ2-7|NA
CASSSDRDREEYF
TGTGCCAGCAGTTCGGACCGGGACAGGGAGGAGTACTTC
>18|TRBV27|TRBD1|TRBJ2-6|NA
CASSRRWTGGSGANVLTF
TGTGCCAGCAGTCGTCGGTGGACAGGGGGCTCTGGGGCCAACGTCCTGACTTTC
>12|TRBV6-5|NA|TRBJ2-7|NA
CASRRTRNEQYF
TGTGCCAGCAGGAGGACCCGCAACGAGCAGTACTTC
>13|TRBV27|NA|TRBJ2-7|few
CASRSGAYYEQYF
TGTGCCAGCAGATCCGGCGCTTACTACGAGCAGTACTTC
>15|TRBV7-2|TRBD2|TRBJ2-7|NA
CASTISGTSGHEQYF
TGTGCCAGCACGATTTCCGGGACTAGCGGCCACGAGCAGTACTTC
>15|TRBV9|TRBD2|TRBJ2-1|few
CASSESGSGYNEQFF
TGTGCCAGCAGCGAAAGCGGGAGCGGCTACAATGAGCAGTTCTTC
>13|TRBV2|NA|TRBJ2-5|NA
CASSDTVRETQYF
TGTGCCAGCAGTGATACGGTTCGGGAGACCCAGTACTTC
>14|TRBV9|TRBD1|TRBJ2-7|few
CASSDKQGISEQYF
TGTGCCAGCAGCGATAAACAGGGGATAAGCGAGCAGTACTTC
>14|TRBV11-2|TRBD1|TRBJ2-5|NA
CASSPLGQGETQYF
TGTGCCAGCAGCCCCCTGGGACAGGGCGAGACCCAGTACTTC
>15|TRBV19|TRBD1|TRBJ2-7|NA
CASSIRTGLGLEQYF
TGTGCCAGTAGTATCCGGACAGGATTGGGCCTCGAGCAGTACTTC
>15|TRBV5-4|TRBD2|TRBJ2-3|NA
CASSRGLAGTETQYF
TGTGCCAGCAGCCGAGGGCTAGCGGGAACCGAGACGCAGTATTTT